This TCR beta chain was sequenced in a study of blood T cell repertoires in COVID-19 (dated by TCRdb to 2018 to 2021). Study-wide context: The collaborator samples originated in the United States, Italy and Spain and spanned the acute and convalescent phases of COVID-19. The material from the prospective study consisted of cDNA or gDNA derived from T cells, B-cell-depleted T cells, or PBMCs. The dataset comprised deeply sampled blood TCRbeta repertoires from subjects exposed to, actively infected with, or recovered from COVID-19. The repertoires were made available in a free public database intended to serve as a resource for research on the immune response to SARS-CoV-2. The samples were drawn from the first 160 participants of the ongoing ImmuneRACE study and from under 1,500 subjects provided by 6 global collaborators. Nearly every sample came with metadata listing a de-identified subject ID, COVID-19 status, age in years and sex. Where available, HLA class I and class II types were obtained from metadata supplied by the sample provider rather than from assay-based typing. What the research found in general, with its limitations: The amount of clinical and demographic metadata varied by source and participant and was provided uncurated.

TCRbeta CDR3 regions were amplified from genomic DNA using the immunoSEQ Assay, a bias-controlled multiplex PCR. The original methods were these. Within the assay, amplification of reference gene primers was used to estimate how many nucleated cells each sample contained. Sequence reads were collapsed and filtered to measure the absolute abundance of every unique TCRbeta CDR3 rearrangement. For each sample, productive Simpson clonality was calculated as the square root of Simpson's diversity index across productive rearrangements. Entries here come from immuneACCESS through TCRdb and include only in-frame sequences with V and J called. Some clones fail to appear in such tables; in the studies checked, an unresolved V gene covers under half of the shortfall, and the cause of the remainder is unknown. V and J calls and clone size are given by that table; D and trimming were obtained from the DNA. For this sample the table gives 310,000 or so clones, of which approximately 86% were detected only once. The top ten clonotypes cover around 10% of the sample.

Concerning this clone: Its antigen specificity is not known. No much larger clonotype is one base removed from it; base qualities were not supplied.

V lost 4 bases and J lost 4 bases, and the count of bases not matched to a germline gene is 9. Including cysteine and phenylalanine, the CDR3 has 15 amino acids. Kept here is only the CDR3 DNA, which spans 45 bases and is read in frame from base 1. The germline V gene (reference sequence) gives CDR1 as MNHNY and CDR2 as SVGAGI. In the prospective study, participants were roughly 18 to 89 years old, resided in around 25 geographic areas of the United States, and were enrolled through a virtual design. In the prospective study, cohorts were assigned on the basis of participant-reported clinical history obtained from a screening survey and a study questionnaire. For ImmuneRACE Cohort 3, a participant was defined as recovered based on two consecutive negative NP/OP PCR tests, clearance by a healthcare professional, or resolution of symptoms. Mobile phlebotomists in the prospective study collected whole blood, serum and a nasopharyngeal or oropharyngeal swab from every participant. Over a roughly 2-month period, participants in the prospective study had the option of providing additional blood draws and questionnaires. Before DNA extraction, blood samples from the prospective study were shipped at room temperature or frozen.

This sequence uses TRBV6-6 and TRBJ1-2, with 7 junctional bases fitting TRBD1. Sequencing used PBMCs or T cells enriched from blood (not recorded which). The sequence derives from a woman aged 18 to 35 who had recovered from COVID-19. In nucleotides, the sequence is TGTGCCAGCAGTTCCCCGGGACAGACACTCTATGGCTACACCTTC. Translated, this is CASSSPGQTLYGYTF.